The 10 T cell receptor beta chains below come from one sample, sequenced in a study of cytomegalovirus exposure and HLA in healthy donors. The PCR made use of 60 Vbeta and 13 Jbeta primers. Profiled with immunoSEQ multiplex PCR; TCRdb holds only in-frame clones, not every one. In the table there are 81,000 or so clones, less than 65% of which are singletons. The sequenced sample was PBMCs. The receptors were sampled from a woman aged 25 to 39 in good health and CMV-seropositive.

This clone was observed a few times. The chain uses TRBV19 and TRBJ1-2; 11 bases agree with TRBD1. V dropped 4 bases and J dropped 4; count of bases not matched to a gene: 8. Germline V CDR1 and CDR2: LNHDA, SQIVND (reference sequence). The CDR3 is 16 amino acids. The CDR3 DNA sequence: TGTGCCAGTAGTAGCGGGGACAGGGGGAGATTCTATGGCTACACCTTC. As protein: CASSSGDRGRFYGYTF. The full variable domain, its missing parts supplied by reference TRBV19 and TRBJ1-2, is DGGITQSPKYLFRKEGQNVTLSCEQNLNHDAMYWYRQDPGQGLRLIYYSQIVNDFQKGDIAEGYSVSREKKESFPLTVTSAQKNPTAFYLCASSSGDRGRFYGYTFGSGTRLTVV.

Of note for this clone: The CDR3 does not end in the conserved phenylalanine or tryptophan, so this is likely a read error. Because the CDR3's place on the DNA is in doubt, the DNA is left out and the CDR3 is given as listed by TCRdb. This chain uses TRBV11-2 with TRBJ1-2; TRBD1 is the table's D call and was not checked against the DNA. CDR1 and CDR2 from the germline V gene are SGHAT and FQNNGV. The CDR3 numbers 11 amino acids, ends counted. CDR3 in amino acids: CASSLAGRLPP.

This clone was seen a handful of times. The chain links TRBV2 to TRBJ2-2, with 10 positions matching TRBD2. CDR1 and CDR2 from the germline V gene are SNHLY and FYNNEI. V shed 2 bases, J shed 3 bases, and the junction held 6 bases outside the gene matches. The CDR3 spans 17 residues. The CDR3 spells CASSERSSGGYTGELFF. Written as DNA, the CDR3 is TGTGCCAGCAGTGAAAGGTCTAGCGGGGGATACACCGGGGAGCTGTTTTTT.

The chain carries TRBV7-3 and TRBJ2-1; D uncertain. Trimming cost V 5 bases and J 2 bases, with 19 bases left between them. The germline V gene encodes CDR1 SGHTA and CDR2 FQGTGA. This CDR3 contains 17 residues. The CDR3: CASSPTPPSNPYNEQFF. The CDR3 nucleotides are TGTGCCAGCAGCCCTACTCCCCCCTCCAACCCCTACAATGAGCAGTTCTTC.

This clone was seen a few times. The chain is built from TRBV5-4 and TRBJ2-5; TRBD2 is a possible D gene (5 bases). The V end lost 0 bases, the J end lost 5 bases, and 14 bases lay between the germline ends. The CDR3 extends over 15 amino acids. Looked up from germline, CDR1 is SGHNT and CDR2 is YYREEE (reference sequence). For the CDR3, the DNA is TGTGCCAGCAGCTTGGGTACTAGATATGGCGAGACCCAGTACTTC. Protein: CASSLGTRYGETQYF.

This clone turned up a few times. The genes are TRBV28 and TRBJ1-4; D may be TRBD1 (6 bases). Trimming took off 5 bases at V and 4 bases at J, with 17 bases between the two ends. Germline V gene data show CDR1 as MDHEN and CDR2 as SYDVKM. The CDR3 consists of 16 residues. CDR3 DNA: TGTGCCAGCAGTCCAGCTTTTAGGACAGATAATGAAAAACTGTTTTTT. Protein sequence: CASSPAFRTDNEKLFF. The whole variable domain, remainder taken from reference TRBV28 and TRBJ1-4, is DVKVTQSSRYLVKRTGEKVFLECVQDMDHENMFWYRQDPGLGLRLIYFSYDVKMKEKGDIPEGYSVSREKKERFSLILESASTNQTSMYLCASSPAFRTDNEKLFFGSGTQLSVL.

There are a few counts of this clone. The J gene is TRBJ1-2, the V gene TRBV7-8; the match to TRBD1 covers 7 bases. Germline assignment: CDR1 SGHVS and CDR2 FQNEAQ. V was pared by 5 bases and J by 5 bases, with 5 bases of the junction left unmatched. This CDR3 is built from 13 residues. The CDR3 reads CASSTDRAYGYTF. CDR3 in DNA: TGTGCCAGCAGCACCGACAGGGCGTATGGCTACACCTTC.

CDR3 DNA: TGTGCCAGCAGTCCCGGACTAGCGGGGTACAATGAGCAGTTCTTC. It translates to CASSPGLAGYNEQFF. The chain couples TRBV9 to TRBJ2-1; TRBD2 matches at 12 bases. Per the germline V gene, CDR1 is SGDLS and CDR2 is YYNGEE. The V segment lost 5 bases and the J segment 4 bases; nucleotides outside the gene matches: 4. CDR3 length equals 15 residues.

The chain combines TRBV27 with TRBJ2-7; perhaps TRBD1 as D (6 bases). The V gene's germline CDR1 is MNHEY and CDR2 SMNVEV (reference sequence). The germline V and J ends were trimmed by 6 bases and 2 bases, with 20 bases remaining between them. CDR3 length: 16 residues. The CDR3 loop is CASSLTGDRLTYEQYF. The CDR3 DNA reads TGTGCCAGCAGCTTAACTGGCGACAGGCTCACCTACGAGCAGTACTTC.

This chain links TRBV5-8 with TRBJ2-7; no definite D call. Trimming removed 0 bases at V and 3 bases at J, with 7 bases between. The CDR3 sequence is 13 residues long. Looked up from germline, CDR1 is SGHTS and CDR2 is YDEGEE. The CDR3 loop reads CASSLVGVYEQYF. The CDR3 nucleotides are TGTGCCAGCAGCTTGGTTGGAGTCTACGAGCAGTACTTC.